Each of the 11 T cell receptor beta chains below was sequenced from the same sample in a study of beta chain features in type 1 diabetes. Since all of the isolated RNA was reverse transcribed, expressed TCRB transcripts were what got sequenced. Using immunoSEQ multiplex PCR, the repertoire was profiled, and TCRdb retains in-frame clones only, with some absent. The repertoire holds over 600,000 clones, with approximately 13% as singletons. Their antigens remain unidentified. The study, taken as a whole, reports: TCRB CDR3s were moderately but significantly shorter in Type 1 diabetes patients in all four CD4+ subsets.

The sample consisted of naive CD4+ T cells from blood. The receptors here all came from a man aged 25 to 45 with type 1 diabetes.

The V call is TRBV2, the J call TRBJ1-1; D call uncertain. Trimming left V 0 bases short and J 3 bases short, with 5 bases between. The CDR3 consists of 13 residues. Looked up from germline, CDR1 is SNHLY and CDR2 is FYNNEI. CDR3 in amino acids: CASSEAGHTEAFF. In DNA form, the CDR3 reads TGTGCCAGCAGTGAAGCAGGGCACACTGAAGCTTTCTTT.

Only a few counts were recorded for this clone. Here the CDR3 DNA reads TGTGCCAGCAGTCGGGACTCTGGGGCCAACGTCCTGACTTTC. Translation gives CASSRDSGANVLTF. This chain connects TRBV6-4 to TRBJ2-6, with a weak D call TRBD2 (5 bases). Trimming stripped 5 bases from V and 0 bases from J, with 5 bases between. The CDR3 totals 14 residues. In germline, CDR1 is MRHNA, CDR2 SNTAGT.

The chain recombines TRBV9 with TRBJ1-5; no clear D. V lost 0 bases and J lost 4, with 8 bases in between. The CDR3 is made up of 14 amino acids. The germline V gene encodes CDR1 SGDLS and CDR2 YYNGEE. CDR3 protein: CASSVDVGNQPQHF. The CDR3 DNA follows: TGTGCCAGCAGCGTAGATGTTGGTAATCAGCCCCAGCATTTT.

The chain has TRBV4-3 and TRBJ2-3, with D maybe TRBD2 (5 bases). Germline V gene lookup returns CDR1 LGHNA and CDR2 YSLEER. Trimming removed 0 bases from V and 5 bases from J, with 12 bases in between. The CDR3 extends over 15 amino acids. The CDR3 DNA sequence: TGCGCCAGCAGCCAAGATAGAAAAGAGGGAGATACGCAGTATTTT. Amino acid sequence: CASSQDRKEGDTQYF.

Regarding this clone: The junction shows a germline mismatch at one end, possibly a read error. The rearrangement links TRBV2 to TRBJ1-2, with TRBD1 matching 7 bases. Germline V CDR1 and CDR2: SNHLY, FYNNEI. The CDR3 consists of 10 residues. The CDR3 DNA sequence: TGTGCCAGCAGGGAAGACAGGGACACCTTC. Encoded protein: CASREDRDTF.

The CDR3 DNA reads TGCAGCGCTCAATGGGCCGCAGTAAACACTGAAGCTTTCTTT. Amino acid sequence: CSAQWAAVNTEAFF. The V and J genes are TRBV29-1 and TRBJ1-1, with D unresolved. CDR3 length: 14 residues. The germline CDR1 and CDR2 sequences are SQVTM and ANQGSEA. Deletions cut 7 bases from V and 2 bases from J, with 17 bases between.

V is TRBV5-4 and J is TRBJ1-1, with D possibly being TRBD1 (6 bases). Germline CDR1 and CDR2: SGHNT and YYREEE (reference sequence). With 4 bases removed from V and 5 bases from J, the gap between germline ends came to 18 bases. There are 15 residues in the CDR3. As DNA, the CDR3 is TGTGCCAGCAGCCCCCCCCGGGGAGGGGGAACTGAAGCTTTCTTT. Translating it yields CASSPPRGGGTEAFF.

This clone was counted between two and nine times. This chain links TRBV9 with TRBJ2-7; no clear D gene. Germline V gene data show CDR1 as SGDLS and CDR2 as YYNGEE. V lost 0 bases and J 11 bases, leaving 21 bases between the germline ends. CDR3 length equals 15 residues. The chain's CDR3 is CASSVDLSSSSVKYF. The DNA for the CDR3 is TGTGCCAGCAGCGTAGACCTATCAAGCTCGAGCGTGAAGTACTTC.

This clone was found a few times. The V and J genes are TRBV12-5 and TRBJ2-5; tentative D call: TRBD2 (5 bases). This CDR3 spans 14 amino acids. V shed 2 bases and J shed 0 bases, with 7 bases lying between them. Germline loops: CDR1 LGHNT, CDR2 FRNRAP. This chain's CDR3 is CASGLSGNQETQYF. CDR3 nucleotides: TGTGCTAGTGGTTTGTCGGGAAACCAAGAGACCCAGTACTTC.

Remarks on this clone: The junction departs from the called germline gene at one end, perhaps through a read error. The chain links TRBV19 to TRBJ1-1; 9 positions agree with TRBD1. Germline V CDR1 and CDR2: LNHDA, SQIVND (reference sequence). This CDR3 has 15 residues. The CDR3: CASSPRDRVNPEAFF. The CDR3 DNA reads as TGTGCCAGTAGCCCAAGGGACAGGGTGAACCCTGAAGCTTTCTTT.

CDR3 nucleotides: TGTGCCAGCAGCCCAACAGCGTACCAAGAGACCCAGTACTTC. It specifies CASSPTAYQETQYF. The J gene is TRBJ2-5, the V gene TRBV7-6; no reliable D call. Trimming pared 5 bases from V and 0 bases from J, leaving 10 bases between. The length of the CDR3 is 14 residues. Germline V lookup: CDR1 SGHVS, CDR2 FNYEAQ. Complete variable domain (other parts from reference TRBV7-6 and TRBJ2-5): GAGVSQSPRYKVTKRGQDVALRCDPISGHVSLYWYRQALGQGPEFLTYFNYEAQQDKSGLPNDRFSAERPEGSISTLTIQRTEQRDSAMYRCASSPTAYQETQYFGPGTRLLVL.